The source of this T cell receptor (beta chain) is a study of early T cells in non-severe SARS-CoV-2 infection. There are 16 residues in the CDR3. Trimming took 2 bases from V and 2 from J, leaving 13 bases between them. The V gene's germline CDR1 is MNHNS and CDR2 SASEGT. MiXCR, applied by TCRdb to the 5' RACE reads, yields one record per CDR3 protein. The data hold 97,000 or so distinct CDR3 sequences, with about 12% observed a single time. The sequenced sample was whole blood. The V gene is TRBV6-1, the J gene TRBJ2-1; possible D gene TRBD2, 5 bases. The sequence was obtained from an adult who was a healthcare worker with PCR-confirmed SARS-CoV-2 infection or an uninfected control (not recorded which). The CDR3 region has the DNA TGTGCCAGCAGTGAATTGGGTGGGAGCCCCTACAATGAGCAGTTCTTC. Residues: CASSELGGSPYNEQFF.